This T cell receptor beta chain is drawn from a study of beta chain features in type 1 diabetes. Study-wide results and limits: Patients with Type 1 diabetes showed moderately but significantly shorter TCRB CDR3s in all four CD4+ subsets.

Losses at the gene ends were 0 bases for V and 3 bases for J; bases not matched to a gene: 1. The germline gives CDR1 SGDLS, CDR2 YYNGEE. The CDR3 consists of 15 residues. TCRB transcripts that were expressed got sequenced, as all of the isolated RNA had been reverse transcribed. Reads from naive, central memory and regulatory T cell samples averaged about 3.57 million. Clones were read by immunoSEQ multiplex PCR, and TCRdb kept only the in-frame ones, dropping some. The repertoire holds more than 250,000 clones, with roughly an eighth as singletons. This clone was seen a few times. Its antigen is not identified.

The sample taken for sequencing was naive CD4+ T cells from blood. The sequence was collected from a man aged 25 to 40 with type 1 diabetes. The chain employs TRBV9 and TRBJ2-1, with 9 bases lining up with TRBD2. The CDR3 DNA sequence: TGTGCCAGCAGCGTAGTGACTAGCGGCTACAATGAGCAGTTCTTC. This translates into CASSVVTSGYNEQFF.